Presented here are 21 T cell receptor beta chains from one specimen sequenced in a study of shared clonotypes between healthy human individuals. Profiled with immunoSEQ multiplex PCR; TCRdb holds only in-frame clones, not every one. The top ten clones hold around 1.1% of a sample with 2 million to 2.5 million clones, about 95% of them seen once. CD45RO-negative, CCR7-positively selected cells formed the naive CD8 fraction, excluding terminally differentiated effector memory CD45RA+ cells. Sequencing input: naive CD8+ T cells sorted from blood. The receptors originated from a man in his late teens or twenties in good health.

The rearrangement links TRBV5-1 to TRBJ2-2, with TRBD1 matching 10 bases. The CDR3 runs to 20 residues. J gave up 0 bases and V 4 bases, and 15 bases lay outside the gene matches. Germline V gives CDR1 SGHRS, CDR2 YFSETQ. CDR3 sequence reads: CASSPYRDRGPFANTGELFF. The CDR3 region has the DNA TGCGCCAGCAGCCCGTACCGGGACAGGGGCCCGTTCGCGAACACCGGGGAGCTGTTTTTT.

This chain uses TRBV9 with TRBJ2-5; D unclear. Germline lookup yields CDR1 SGDLS and CDR2 YYNGEE. V lost 0 bases and J lost 2, with 8 bases in between. The CDR3 runs 14 residues. CDR3 sequence (DNA): TGTGCCAGCAGCGTAGAGAACAGTCAAGAGACCCAGTACTTC. Its protein product is CASSVENSQETQYF.

The chain is built from TRBV4-2 and TRBJ2-1; D is uncertain. Trimming removed 4 bases at V and 6 bases at J, with 13 bases between. The CDR3 runs to 14 residues. Per the germline V gene, CDR1 is LGHNA and CDR2 is YNFKEQ. The DNA for the CDR3 is TGTGCCAGCAGCCGGTCGATGTGGGGCAATGAGCAGTTCTTC. Its translation: CASSRSMWGNEQFF.

The rearrangement joins TRBV7-2 to TRBJ2-7, with 11 bases aligning to TRBD1. Germline V CDR1 and CDR2: SGHTA, FQGNSA. The V and J ends lost 6 bases and 2 bases, in that order; junction bases with no gene match: 12. This CDR3 is 17 amino acids long. Written as DNA, the CDR3 is TGTGCCAGCAGTCGTGGACAGGGGGCGCTTCCACCCTACGAGCAGTACTTC. Residues: CASSRGQGALPPYEQYF.

V and J are TRBV5-1 and TRBJ1-1; D might be TRBD1 (6 bases). Germline CDR1 and CDR2: SGHRS and YFSETQ. The V gene lost 3 bases and the J gene lost 1 base, with 10 bases spanning the gap. The CDR3 has 14 residues. The CDR3 loop reads CASSSQTGNTEAFF. CDR3 nucleotides: TGCGCCAGCAGCTCGCAGACAGGGAACACTGAAGCTTTCTTT.

This clone has more than one count but fewer than ten. The chain links TRBV6-5 to TRBJ2-1; no reliable D call. V dropped 2 bases and J dropped 1 base, with 9 bases sitting between them. Germline CDR1 and CDR2: MNHEY and SVGAGI. CDR3 length: 15 amino acids. CDR3: CASSYPIRSYNEQFF. CDR3 nucleotides: TGTGCCAGCAGTTACCCGATAAGGTCCTACAATGAGCAGTTCTTC.

This clone appeared a single time. The rearrangement uses TRBV28 and TRBJ2-4; 7 bases line up with TRBD1. The V segment lost 7 bases and the J segment 8 bases; nucleotides outside the gene matches: 8. This CDR3 comprises 13 residues. Germline CDR1 reads MDHEN; CDR2 reads SYDVKM. CDR3 protein: CASKDRVLDIQYF. The DNA for the CDR3 is TGTGCCAGCAAAGACAGGGTTCTTGACATTCAGTACTTC.

This CDR3 is CASSEGGSETQYF. CDR3 DNA: TGCGCCAGCAGTGAGGGGGGGTCGGAGACCCAGTACTTC. The V call is TRBV10-1, the J call TRBJ2-5; possible D gene TRBD2, 6 bases. This CDR3 comprises 13 residues. Per germline, CDR1 WNHNN and CDR2 SYGVQD (reference sequence). The V and J ends lost 2 bases and 5 bases respectively, with 9 bases between them.

The V call is TRBV10-3, the J call TRBJ2-7, with 7 bases aligning to TRBD1. After removal of 6 bases from V and 4 bases from J, the junction contained 12 bases not matched to a gene. Germline values: CDR1 ENHRY, CDR2 SYGVKD. The CDR3 runs 15 residues. The CDR3 coding sequence is TGTGCCATCAGAGTGGAGTTAGGGACAGAGTACGAGCAGTACTTC. Protein product: CAIRVELGTEYEQYF.

This chain joins TRBV6-4 and TRBJ1-1; D remains ambiguous. Germline-derived CDR1 and CDR2 are MRHNA and SNTAGT. The V and J ends lost 8 bases and 1 base respectively, with 23 bases between them. The CDR3 is 17 residues long. CDR3 amino acids: CASPVGIFLGQNTEAFF. The CDR3 nucleotides read TGTGCCAGCCCCGTTGGGATTTTTTTGGGTCAGAACACTGAAGCTTTCTTT.

V is TRBV30 and J is TRBJ2-7; 9 bases align to TRBD1. Germline V CDR1 and CDR2: GTSNPN, SVGIG (reference sequence). This CDR3 region has 13 residues. V lost 8 bases to trimming and J lost 8 bases; unmatched junction nucleotides: 13. The CDR3 nucleotides read TGTGCCCGAGCTCGACAGGGACAGGGAAAGCAGTACTTC. This sequence encodes CARARQGQGKQYF.

For this clone: The sample has other DNA sequences that encode this CDR3 too. The rearrangement uses TRBV6-5 and TRBJ2-7; 10 nucleotides agree with TRBD2. From germline, CDR1 is MNHEY and CDR2 SVGAGI. V lost 2 bases to trimming and J lost 5 bases; unmatched junction nucleotides: 3. The CDR3 is 14 residues long. CDR3 protein: CASSYGLAGDEQYF. The CDR3 nucleotides read TGTGCCAGCAGTTACGGGCTAGCGGGAGACGAGCAGTACTTC.

CDR3 amino acids: CASSAGQGVHEQFF. The CDR3 region has the DNA TGCGCCAGCAGCGCGGGACAGGGGGTTCATGAGCAGTTCTTC. The chain combines TRBV5-1 with TRBJ2-1; 11 nucleotides align to TRBD1. The length of the CDR3 is 14 residues. Per the germline V gene, CDR1 is SGHRS and CDR2 is YFSETQ. V shed 4 bases, J shed 8 bases, and the junction held 5 bases outside the gene matches.

The V gene is TRBV10-3, the J gene TRBJ2-7; D unclear. This CDR3 comprises 13 residues. Germline CDR1 is ENHRY and CDR2 is SYGVKD. V lost 2 bases to trimming and J lost 3 bases, with 8 bases between them. As DNA, the CDR3 is TGTGCCATCAGTGAGCCAGTCCACTACGAGCAGTACTTC. Amino acid sequence: CAISEPVHYEQYF.

The chain links TRBV7-8 to TRBJ2-7, with D perhaps TRBD2 (6 bases). The germline V gene encodes CDR1 SGHVS and CDR2 FQNEAQ. The V and J ends lost 9 bases and 5 bases respectively, with 20 bases between them. There are 14 residues in the CDR3. Here the CDR3 reads CASSDPGTYNEQYF. DNA for the CDR3: TGTGCCAGTTCCGACCCCGGGACTTATAACGAGCAGTACTTC.

The J gene is TRBJ2-7, the V gene TRBV7-6; D is perhaps TRBD1 or TRBD2 (5 bases each). Germline V gene lookup returns CDR1 SGHVS and CDR2 FNYEAQ. V was shortened by 5 bases and J by 0 bases, with 14 bases between the two germline ends. The CDR3 covers 15 residues. This CDR3 is CASSQGAGTSYEQYF. In nucleotides, the CDR3 is TGTGCCAGCAGCCAAGGGGCAGGGACCTCCTACGAGCAGTACTTC.

CDR3 nucleotide sequence: TGTGCCAGCAGTGAAACGGGAGAGCATACCTACAATGAGCAGTTCTTC. Translating gives CASSETGEHTYNEQFF. This rearrangement joins TRBV2 to TRBJ2-1, with D possibly TRBD2 on 6 matching bases. The CDR3 is 16 amino acids. Germline CDR1 and CDR2: SNHLY and FYNNEI. Trimming cost V 2 bases and J 2 bases, with 13 bases left between them. Full variable domain (missing parts from reference TRBV2 and TRBJ2-1): EPEVTQTPSHQVTQMGQEVILRCVPISNHLYFYWYRQILGQKVEFLVSFYNNEISEKSEIFDDQFSVERPDGSNFTLKIRSTKLEDSAMYFCASSETGEHTYNEQFFGPGTRLTVL.

This rearrangement joins TRBV2 to TRBJ2-3; 10 positions agree with TRBD1. Germline assignment: CDR1 SNHLY and CDR2 FYNNEI. The V and J ends lost 10 bases and 2 bases, in that order; junction bases with no gene match: 9. The CDR3 loop spans 15 amino acids. CDR3 bases: TGTGCCATGGTAGGCGGGACAGGGGACACAGATACGCAGTATTTT. It codes for CAMVGGTGDTDTQYF.

The gene calls are TRBV10-1 and TRBJ2-5; no clear D. Trimming shortened V by 0 bases and J by 4 bases, and 9 bases separated the two germline ends. Germline V gene data show CDR1 as WNHNN and CDR2 as SYGVQD (reference sequence). There are 14 residues in the CDR3. CDR3 nucleotide sequence: TGCGCCAGCAGTGAGTCTAGGGTCGGAGAGACCCAGTACTTC. Amino acids: CASSESRVGETQYF.

The rearrangement joins TRBV28 to TRBJ1-6, with 9 bases aligning to TRBD1. The V and J ends lost 4 bases and 6 bases, in that order; junction bases with no gene match: 4. Germline-derived CDR1 and CDR2 are MDHEN and SYDVKM. The CDR3 has 15 residues. This CDR3 reads CASSSSGQGNSPLHF. The CDR3 DNA reads TGTGCCAGCAGTTCATCGGGACAGGGTAATTCACCCCTCCACTTT.

The gene calls are TRBV2 and TRBJ1-2, with D perhaps TRBD1 (5 bases). Germline values: CDR1 SNHLY, CDR2 FYNNEI. The V gene lost 8 bases and the J gene lost 0 bases, with 13 bases spanning the gap. CDR3 length: 14 amino acids. The CDR3 spells CASARGSPNYGYTF. In nucleotides, the CDR3 is TGTGCCAGCGCCCGGGGCAGCCCTAACTATGGCTACACCTTC.